The 14 T cell receptor beta chains below come from one sample, sequenced in a study of molecular identifiers for immune sequencing clone quantification. From the PCR reads, TCRdb called clonotypes with MiXCR, one entry per CDR3 protein. The sample lists nearly 650,000 distinct CDR3 sequences, less than 30% occurring once. Source material: naive CD8+ T cells from blood, with Jurkat cell RNA spiked in. Subset denoted: FACS-sorted CD8+CD4-CCR7+CD45RA+ naive T cells. Every receptor here comes from a human donor in good health. Some libraries in this study had Jurkat cell RNA spiked in.

This clonotype has ten or more counts. The rearrangement joins TRBV20-1 to TRBJ2-3; D is perhaps TRBD1 (5 bases). The CDR3 is made up of 15 amino acids. V was pared by 1 base and J by 3 bases, with 14 bases between. The germline gives CDR1 DFQATT, CDR2 SNEGSKA (reference sequence). This CDR3 is CSARAKDSWTDTQYF. The CDR3 nucleotides are TGCAGTGCTAGAGCTAAAGACAGTTGGACAGATACGCAGTATTTT.

This rearrangement joins TRBV2 to TRBJ1-2; D gene uncertain. CDR1 is SNHLY and CDR2 is FYNNEI in the germline V gene. The germline V and J ends were trimmed by 2 bases and 5 bases, with 15 bases remaining between them. The CDR3 sequence is 15 residues long. CDR3 DNA sequence: TGTGCCAGCAGTGAAAATGCGGTGCTAGCTTATGGCTACACCTTC. Protein sequence: CASSENAVLAYGYTF.

This clonotype has a handful of counts. The chain combines TRBV27 with TRBJ2-7; D remains unclear. CDR1 is MNHEY and CDR2 is SMNVEV in the germline V gene (reference sequence). This CDR3 spans 13 amino acids. The V end lost 2 bases, the J end lost 4 bases, and 9 bases lay between the germline ends. The CDR3 spells CASSLAYRYEQYF. The DNA for the CDR3 is TGTGCCAGCAGTTTAGCGTACAGATACGAGCAGTACTTC.

This clonotype was seen more than once but under ten times. In DNA, the CDR3 is TGTGCCGGTACCATGACAGGGGTAGATACGCAGTATTTT. Translating it yields CAGTMTGVDTQYF. The chain is built from TRBV19 and TRBJ2-3; 8 nucleotides align to TRBD1. Trimming took 11 bases from V and 5 from J; bases not matched to a gene: 9. The CDR3 is 13 amino acids. In germline, CDR1 is LNHDA, CDR2 SQIVND (reference sequence). The full variable domain, rest sourced from reference TRBV19 and TRBJ2-3, is DGGITQSPKYLFRKEGQNVTLSCEQNLNHDAMYWYRQDPGQGLRLIYYSQIVNDFQKGDIAEGYSVSREKKESFPLTVTSAQKNPTAFYLCAGTMTGVDTQYFGPGTRLTVL.

Notes on this clonotype: A much larger clone lies a single base off, so this may be a read error. The rearrangement joins TRBV7-9 to TRBJ2-3, with D tentatively TRBD1 (5 bases). CDR3 length equals 15 residues. The V gene's germline CDR1 is SEHNR and CDR2 FQNEAQ (reference sequence). CDR3 residues: CAGSSLVRATDTQYF. CDR3 coding DNA: TGTGCCGGCAGCTCCCTGGTCAGGGCCACAGATACGCAGTATTTT.

J is TRBJ1-3 and V is TRBV9, with 8 bases that match TRBD1. The CDR3 sequence is 17 residues long. V was pared by 1 base and J by 4 bases, with 10 bases of the junction left unmatched. Germline CDR1 and CDR2: SGDLS and YYNGEE. The CDR3 loop reads CASSVSGQGVAGNTIYF. The CDR3 DNA is TGTGCCAGCAGCGTATCCGGACAGGGTGTGGCGGGAAACACCATATATTTT.

This rearrangement joins TRBV7-9 to TRBJ2-2; tentatively, D is TRBD1 or TRBD2 (5 bases each). Germline values: CDR1 SEHNR, CDR2 FQNEAQ (reference sequence). V was clipped by 5 bases and J by 6 bases, with 10 bases between them. The CDR3 runs 13 residues. The CDR3 region is CASSRPGPGELFF. For the CDR3, the DNA is TGTGCCAGCAGCCGCCCGGGACCCGGGGAGCTGTTTTTT.

As regards this clonotype: A much larger clone lies a single base off, so this may be a read error. The conserved phenylalanine or tryptophan is not found at the CDR3 terminus, so this likely reflects a read error. This rearrangement joins TRBV7-6 to TRBJ2-3; D uncertain. CDR3 length: 14 residues. Germline CDR1 and CDR2: SGHVS and FNYEAQ. The V gene lost 0 bases and the J gene lost 2 bases, with 6 bases spanning the gap. The CDR3 spells CASSLAEITDTQYL. The DNA of the CDR3 is TGTGCCAGCAGCTTAGCAGAAATCACAGATACGCAGTATTTA.

This clonotype occurred many times. This chain joins TRBV29-1 and TRBJ1-3, with D tentatively TRBD1 (5 bases). This CDR3 spans 13 amino acids. Trimming removed 4 bases at V and 8 bases at J, with 15 bases between. Germline CDR1 and CDR2: SQVTM and ANQGSEA. The CDR3 DNA sequence: TGCAGCGTTGTCGGCAGGGCTCTGGACACCATATATTTT. Translated: CSVVGRALDTIYF.

This clonotype was detected only a few times. The J gene is TRBJ2-3, the V gene TRBV9, with D possibly TRBD2 on 5 matching bases. In germline, CDR1 is SGDLS, CDR2 YYNGEE. The V end was cut by 0 bases, the J end by 4 bases, with 12 bases between. The CDR3 extends over 15 amino acids. The CDR3 DNA reads TGTGCCAGCAGCGTAGGATCTAGCAGCGCAGATACGCAGTATTTT. It yields the protein CASSVGSSSADTQYF.

This clonotype was counted many times. The chain is built from TRBV13 and TRBJ2-7, with a weak D call TRBD2 (7 bases). The germline V gene has CDR1 PRHDT and CDR2 FYEKMQ (reference sequence). Trimming took off 2 bases at V and 9 bases at J, with 17 bases between the two ends. The CDR3 loop spans 14 amino acids. In DNA, the CDR3 is TGTGCCAGCAGCTTAATAAGGGGGGGTGATGTGCAGTACTTC. This gives the protein CASSLIRGGDVQYF.

The CDR3 nucleotides read TGTGCCAGCAGCCTCAAGGGATACTACGAGCAGTACTTC. This encodes CASSLKGYYEQYF. The chain couples TRBV5-8 to TRBJ2-7; D call uncertain. Deletions cut 4 bases from V and 3 bases from J, with 11 bases between. The length of the CDR3 is 13 residues. Germline CDR1 is SGHTS and CDR2 is YDEGEE.

As to this clonotype: A much larger clone lies one base from this, so it may be a read error. The chain combines TRBV29-1 with TRBJ2-1; TRBD2 matches 9 bases. Germline CDR1 and CDR2: SQVTM and ANQGSEA. The CDR3 length is 14 residues. The CDR3 coding sequence is TGCAGCGTCGGAGCGGGAGGATCCTACAATGAGCGGTTCTTC. Translated, it gives CSVGAGGSYNERFF.

This clonotype has at least ten counts. This chain uses TRBV7-9 with TRBJ2-6, with D unclear. The CDR3 is 18 amino acids. V gave up 2 bases and J gave up 2 bases, with 16 bases separating them. Germline V gives CDR1 SEHNR, CDR2 FQNEAQ (reference sequence). The CDR3: CASSLPKIGVPGANVLTF. CDR3 DNA sequence: TGTGCCAGCAGCTTACCAAAGATTGGGGTTCCTGGGGCCAACGTCCTGACTTTC. Drawing the rest from reference TRBV7-9 and TRBJ2-6, the complete variable domain is DTGVSQNPRHKITKRGQNVTFRCDPISEHNRLYWYRQTLGQGPEFLTYFQNEAQLEKSRLLSDRFSAERPKGSFSTLEIQRTEQGDSAMYLCASSLPKIGVPGANVLTFGAGSRLTVL.